The 30 T cell receptor delta chains presented below share a single source sample, sequenced in a study of gamma-delta chains in newborns, infants, children. TCRdb processed the reads again with the CATT caller. Seen here are about 780 delta-chain clones, 1% observed once, and the top ten hold about a third. The sequenced sample consisted of blood. The receptors originated from a child in good health.

This clone appeared a few times. A far more abundant clone sits one base away, making this likely a read error. Other nucleotide sequences in the sample specify the same CDR3. J is TRDJ1 and V is TRDV2; TRDD3 agrees at 7 bases. V was clipped by 3 bases and J by 0 bases; unmatched bases: 27. Germline V gene data show CDR1 as GEAIGNYY and CDR2 as EKD. The CDR3 loop spans 22 amino acids. In DNA form, the CDR3 reads TGTGCCTGTGACCCTCTAGGGGATTTTCATACCAGGGATACTGGGTACACCGATAAACTCATCTTT. It encodes CACDPLGDFHTRDTGYTDKLIF.

Notes on this clone: Since a far larger clone is one base different, this is likely a read error. V and J are TRDV2 and TRDJ3, with TRDD3 identical over 9 bases. V gave up 9 bases and J gave up 0 bases; unmatched junction bases: 17. The CDR3 spans 20 residues. The germline V gene encodes CDR1 GEAIGNYY and CDR2 EKD. Here the CDR3 DNA reads TGTGCCCGTGTCCTACTACTGGGGGAGCCGCACTCCTGGGACACCCGACAGATGTTTTTC. This encodes CARVLLLGEPHSWDTRQMFF.

This clone has just a few counts. Translating this DNA gives a protein that differs at residue 3 from the TCRdb one, which belongs to a much larger clone; a read error is likely, and the protein shown is this translation. The CDR3 is CATSARGTGGRADKLIF. The CDR3 nucleotides read TGTGCAACAAGCGCTCGCGGTACTGGGGGACGTGCCGATAAACTCATCTTT. The chain is built from TRAV29/DV5 and TRDJ1; 9 nucleotides line up with TRDD3. Germline values: CDR1 NSMFDY, CDR2 ISSIKDK. The CDR3 length is 17 residues.

This clone was detected only a few times. A read error is possible here, since a much larger clone lies one base away. Different DNA sequences within this sample yield the same CDR3. This chain uses TRDV1 with TRDJ1, with 9 bases matching TRDD3. This CDR3 contains 30 residues. V gave up 2 bases and J gave up 2 bases; unmatched junction bases: 48. The germline V gene has CDR1 TSWWSYY and CDR2 QGS. This chain's CDR3 is CALGESTFLLGLGEQTPKHRLKFATDKLIF. Here the CDR3 DNA reads TGTGCTCTTGGGGAATCCACCTTCCTGCTAGGACTGGGGGAACAAACCCCCAAACACCGACTCAAATTCGCTACCGATAAACTCATCTTT.

Regarding this clone: A read error is likely here: a far larger clone is one base away. The chain has TRDV2 and TRDJ1; TRDD3 matches at 8 bases. This CDR3 is built from 17 residues. Germline V lookup: CDR1 GEAIGNYY, CDR2 EKD. The CDR3 reads CARDTGDHWGYTDKLIF. The DNA for the CDR3 is TGTGCCCGTGACACCGGGGATCACTGGGGGTACACCGATAAACTCATCTTT.

This clone has more than one count but fewer than ten. Compared with germline, one end of the junction differs, possibly owing to a read error. This sample also contains other DNA sequences that code for the same CDR3. This chain joins TRDV2 and TRDJ3; D might be TRDD3 (6 bases). CDR3 length equals 20 residues. The germline gives CDR1 GEAIGNYY, CDR2 EKD. The CDR3 spells CACDTLKRIPSSWGTRQMFF. CDR3 bases: TGTGCCTGTGACACCTTGAAGCGGATCCCAAGCTCCTGGGGCACCCGACAGATGTTTTTC.

This clone counts as large. This specimen includes other DNA sequences encoding the same CDR3. This chain links TRDV1 with TRDJ1, with 12 bases aligning to TRDD3. V was pared by 2 bases and J by 0 bases, with 13 bases of the junction left unmatched. Germline V lookup: CDR1 TSWWSYY, CDR2 QGS. This CDR3 is built from 20 residues. The CDR3 spells CALGEYVLLLGDTHTDKLIF. The CDR3 DNA reads TGTGCTCTTGGGGAATACGTCCTACTACTGGGGGATACACACACCGATAAACTCATCTTT.

A remark on this clone: A read error likely explains this, since a far larger clone differs by one base. This CDR3 is also generated by other DNA sequences in the sample. The CDR3 protein is CACDPLGDFHTRDTGYTDKLIF. In DNA, the CDR3 is TGTGCCTGCGACCCTCTGGGGGATTTTCATACCAGGGATACTGGGTACACCGATAAACTCATCTTT. The chain links TRDV2 to TRDJ1, with 9 bases matching TRDD3. Germline trimming cut 7 bases from V and 0 bases from J; bases unmatched to any gene: 29. Germline CDR1 GEAIGNYY, CDR2 EKD. CDR3 length: 22 amino acids.

This clone was counted between two and nine times. A far more abundant clone sits one base away, making this likely a read error. Other DNA sequences from this sample encode an identical CDR3 as well. The J gene is TRDJ3, the V gene TRDV2; possibly TRDD3 for D (5 bases). The CDR3 extends over 20 amino acids. Germline CDR1 reads GEAIGNYY; CDR2 reads EKD. The CDR3 DNA reads TGTGCCTGTGACACCTTGAAGCGGATTCCAAGCTCCTGGGACACCCGGCAGATGTTTTTC. It encodes CACDTLKRIPSSWDTRQMFF.

This clone was seen only a few times. TCRdb attributes to this sequence the protein of a much larger clone, which differs from the DNA translation at residue 9; a read error is likely, and the protein displayed is translated from the DNA. The V and J genes are TRDV2 and TRDJ1, with D possibly matching TRDD3 (6 bases). Trimming shortened V by 0 bases and J by 3 bases, and 16 bases separated the two germline ends. The length of the CDR3 is 16 residues. Germline-derived CDR1 and CDR2 are GEAIGNYY and EKD. The DNA for the CDR3 is TGTGCCTGTGACACCGTTGGGGATGAGCTCCCCGATAAACTCATCTTT. Amino acids: CACDTVGDELPDKLIF.

This clone appeared a few times. TCRdb has a much larger clone's protein, which differs at residue 11 from the translation of this DNA, likely because of a read error; what is shown is the protein translated from the DNA. The chain has TRDV2 and TRDJ1, with 9 bases fitting TRDD3. Germline lookup yields CDR1 GEAIGNYY and CDR2 EKD. CDR3 length equals 15 residues. The chain's CDR3 is CACDKLGEHTNKLIF. The DNA of the CDR3 is TGTGCCTGTGACAAACTGGGGGAACACACCAATAAACTCATCTTT.

This clone has a handful of counts. A far larger clone is just one base off, so this is likely a read error. The sample has other DNA sequences that encode this CDR3 too. The chain has TRDV2 and TRDJ1; 10 nucleotides agree with TRDD3. The CDR3 length is 20 residues. The germline V gene encodes CDR1 GEAIGNYY and CDR2 EKD. CDR3 nucleotide sequence: TGCGCCTGTGACACCGTTACTGGGGGATCCTCGTCAGGGGACACCGATAAACTCATCTTT. It encodes CACDTVTGGSSSGDTDKLIF.

Comment on this clone: A much larger clone differs by one base, so this may be a read error. This rearrangement joins TRDV1 to TRDJ2; 11 positions agree with TRDD3. Germline lookup yields CDR1 TSWWSYY and CDR2 QGS. This CDR3 has 20 amino acids. The CDR3 bases are TGTGCTCTCCTAATCCTCCTACTGGGGGATAAGACCTATTTGACAGCACGACTCTTCTTT. Amino acids: CALLILLLGDKTYLTARLFF.

This clone has only a few counts. A much larger clone lies a single base off, so this may be a read error. Within the sample, other DNA sequences also encode this same CDR3. The rearrangement uses TRDV1 and TRDJ1; 10 nucleotides agree with TRDD3. The CDR3 consists of 21 residues. Germline V CDR1 and CDR2: TSWWSYY, QGS. The CDR3 bases are TGTGCCCTTGGGGAACTCTCGCCTACCCGGCAGACTGGGGGATTCACCGATAAACTCATCTTT. Its translation is CALGELSPTRQTGGFTDKLIF.

This clone occurred a few times. The CDR3 sequence is CACDLSTHSWDTRQMFF. The DNA of the CDR3 is TGTGCCTGTGACCTCAGTACTCACTCCTGGGACACCCGACAGATGTTTTTC. The gene calls are TRDV2 and TRDJ3; D is undetermined. Per the germline V gene, CDR1 is GEAIGNYY and CDR2 is EKD. CDR3 size: 17 residues. V was shortened by 3 bases and J by 0 bases, with 11 bases between the two germline ends.

This clone was observed a few times. This DNA's translation differs at residue 15 from TCRdb's protein, which comes from a much larger clone; a read error is likely, and the protein shown is translated from the DNA. The chain combines TRDV2 with TRDJ3; D is perhaps TRDD3 (6 bases). This CDR3 has 21 amino acids. Germline V gene lookup returns CDR1 GEAIGNYY and CDR2 EKD. CDR3 region: CACDTVVAELASSWGTRQMFF. For the CDR3, the DNA is TGTGCCTGTGACACCGTTGTAGCTGAGTTGGCGAGCTCCTGGGGCACCCGACAGATGTTTTTC.

This clone is medium-sized (0.01 to 0.1%). A far larger clone is just one base off, so this is likely a read error. This specimen includes other DNA sequences encoding the same CDR3. The chain combines TRDV2 with TRDJ1; 8 nucleotides agree with TRDD3. The CDR3 spans 17 residues. CDR1 is GEAIGNYY, CDR2 EKD, per germline. The DNA for the CDR3 is TGTGCCTGCGACACCGGGGATCACTGGGGGTACACCGATAAACTCATCTTT. Protein: CACDTGDHWGYTDKLIF.

This clone was recorded a few times. One base separates it from a far larger clone, so it is likely a read error. Within the sample, other DNA sequences also encode this same CDR3. This chain links TRDV1 with TRDJ1; 10 bases match TRDD3. Germline CDR1 is TSWWSYY and CDR2 is QGS. The V gene end was trimmed by 0 bases and the J gene end by 0 bases; junction bases not matched to a gene: 19. CDR3 length: 22 amino acids. In DNA form, the CDR3 reads TGTGCTCTTGGGGAACTATGCCTACCCAGTGGGGGATACTGCCCGTACACCGATAAACTCATCTTT. Translated: CALGELCLPSGGYCPYTDKLIF.

As to this clone: TCRdb lists the protein of a much larger clone for this DNA, which differs at residues 4 and 9, so this is likely a read error; the protein given here is translated from the DNA itself. This chain uses TRDV2 with TRDJ3; 8 positions agree with TRDD3. Germline CDR1 is GEAIGNYY and CDR2 is EKD. The CDR3 has 18 residues. CDR3 sequence: CACGTLLGATWDTRQMFF. CDR3 DNA sequence: TGTGCCTGTGGCACCTTACTGGGGGCTACCTGGGACACCCGACAGATGTTTTTC.

CDR3 in amino acids: CACDTVVAELVSSWDTRQMFF. CDR3 DNA: TGTGCCTGTGACACCGTTGTAGCTGAGTTGGTGAGTTCCTGGGACACCCGACAGATGTTTTTC. The genes are TRDV2 and TRDJ3; D gene uncertain. CDR1 and CDR2 (germline): GEAIGNYY, EKD. V lost 0 bases and J 1 base, leaving 21 bases between the germline ends. This CDR3 is 21 amino acids long.

This clone was seen a handful of times. A far larger clone is one base from this, pointing to a likely read error. The sample has other DNA sequences that encode this CDR3 too. The chain combines TRDV2 with TRDJ3; D possibly corresponds to TRDD3 (5 bases). From germline, CDR1 is GEAIGNYY and CDR2 EKD. The length of the CDR3 is 19 residues. Written as DNA, the CDR3 is TGTGCCTGTGACACCGTGGGGACGGGTGGCTCCTGGGACACCCGACAGATGTTCTTC. Its translation is CACDTVGTGGSWDTRQMFF.

No V gene was called, though TRDJ1 was called as the J gene; no check of the table's D call, TRDD3, against the DNA was made. The CDR3 length is 14 residues. CDR3 sequence reads: CACDSLRAGDKLIF. The CDR3 nucleotides are TGTGCCTGTGACAGCCTACGGGCTGGGGATAAACTCATCTTT.

This clone showed up just a few times. The amino acid sequence in TCRdb belongs to a much larger clone and departs from this DNA's translation at residue 14, likely a sequencing read error; the sequence shown is translated from the DNA. The chain links TRDV1 to TRDJ3, with 12 bases fitting TRDD3. Germline CDR1 is TSWWSYY and CDR2 is QGS. The CDR3 runs to 23 residues. J lost 3 bases, V lost 1 base, and 16 bases had no gene match. The CDR3: CALGERASSVLGDTFWDTRQMFF. CDR3 bases: TGTGCTCTTGGGGAACGGGCTTCCTCCGTACTGGGGGATACCTTCTGGGACACCCGACAGATGTTTTTC.

This clone has more than one count but fewer than ten. This likely reflects a read error, since a far larger clone is one base away. This sequence joins TRDV2 and TRDJ3; D remains ambiguous. Per the germline V gene, CDR1 is GEAIGNYY and CDR2 is EKD. V lost 0 bases and J lost 0, with 17 bases in between. The CDR3 runs to 20 residues. The CDR3 region has the DNA TGTGCCTGTGACACCTTGAAGCGGATTCCAGGCTCCTGGGACACCCGACAGATGTTTTTC. Translation: CACDTLKRIPGSWDTRQMFF.

This clone was picked up a small number of times. The chain joins TRDV2 to TRDJ1; 10 bases are a match to TRDD3. V shed 3 bases, J shed 2 bases, and the junction held 5 bases outside the gene matches. Germline lookup yields CDR1 GEAIGNYY and CDR2 EKD. This CDR3 contains 15 residues. CDR3 loop: CACDPLLGDTDKLIF. The CDR3 DNA follows: TGTGCCTGTGACCCTTTACTGGGGGATACCGATAAACTCATCTTT.

This clone has only a few counts. A read error is likely here: a far larger clone is one base away. Other DNA sequences from this sample encode an identical CDR3 as well. The genes are TRDV2 and TRDJ1; 11 nucleotides match TRDD3. CDR1 and CDR2 from the germline V gene are GEAIGNYY and EKD. CDR3 length: 18 residues. CDR3 in amino acids: CACDPLVGGYGYTDKLIF. The CDR3 DNA is TGTGCATGTGACCCTCTAGTTGGGGGATACGGGTACACCGATAAACTCATCTTT.

About this clone: This may stem from a read error, because a much larger clone lies one nucleotide away. The chain has TRDV1 and TRDJ1, with D possibly called TRDD2 or TRDD3 (7 bases each). Looked up from germline, CDR1 is TSWWSYY and CDR2 is QGS. Trimming left V 3 bases short and J 0 bases short, with 29 bases between. The length of the CDR3 is 21 residues. The chain's CDR3 is CALGEVFLRSSGGQHTDKLIF. In DNA, the CDR3 is TGTGCTCTTGGGGAGGTCTTCCTAAGGTCTTCTGGGGGTCAGCACACCGATAAACTCATCTTT.

As for this clone: TCRdb assigns this DNA the protein of a much larger clone, which departs from its translation at residue 8; this likely reflects a read error, and the protein shown comes from translating the DNA. The chain is built from TRDV2 and TRDJ1; weak D call: TRDD3 (5 bases). CDR3 size: 15 residues. The germline CDR1 and CDR2 sequences are GEAIGNYY and EKD. The CDR3 region is CASDVMGNTLDKLIF. The CDR3 nucleotides are TGTGCCAGTGACGTTATGGGGAATACGCTTGATAAACTCATCTTT.

In the case of this clone: TCRdb's entry gives the protein of a much larger clone, which mismatches this DNA's translation at residue 9, likely from a read error; the protein reported here is translated from the DNA. The chain joins TRDV1 to TRDJ1; 10 bases are a match to TRDD3. In germline, CDR1 is TSWWSYY, CDR2 QGS. J lost 0 bases, V lost 1 base, and 17 bases had no gene match. The CDR3 is 21 residues long. CDR3: CALGEPSRTHVGDTHTDKLIF. For the CDR3, the DNA is TGTGCTCTTGGGGAACCTTCCCGAACACATGTGGGGGATACCCACACCGATAAACTCATCTTT.

As concerns this clone: The TCRdb record carries a much larger clone's protein, which differs from this DNA's translation at residue 11; a read error is the likely cause, and the protein listed here is the DNA translation. The chain uses TRDV2 and TRDJ1; 7 bases agree with TRDD3. V dropped 0 bases and J dropped 5; count of bases not matched to a gene: 17. Germline V gene sequence: CDR1 GEAIGNYY, CDR2 EKD. This CDR3 has 18 amino acids. In DNA, the CDR3 is TGTGCCTGTGACACCGTAGGAGGCTGGGGGGTACAAGGTGATAAACTCATCTTT. Amino acid sequence: CACDTVGGWGVQGDKLIF.